The 5 T cell receptor beta chains below come from one sample, sequenced in a study of cytomegalovirus exposure and HLA in healthy donors. Primers: 60 Vbeta forward and 13 Jbeta reverse. Measured with immunoSEQ multiplex PCR; TCRdb has only the in-frame clones, and not every one. There are fewer than 350,000 clones in the sample; about 87% occur only once, and approximately 2.4% lies in the top ten. Sequencing was done on a sample of PBMCs. All receptors derive from a woman between 18 and 29 years old in good health and CMV-seronegative.

The V gene is TRBV9, the J gene TRBJ1-3; TRBD1 might be the D (6 bases). The V end lost 2 bases, the J end lost 1 base, and 16 bases lay between the germline ends. This CDR3 has 17 residues. Germline assignment: CDR1 SGDLS and CDR2 YYNGEE. CDR3 loop: CASSVTLQGKSGNTIYF. The CDR3, as DNA: TGTGCCAGCAGCGTCACATTACAGGGAAAGTCTGGAAACACCATATATTTT.

CDR3 coding DNA: TGTGCCAGCAGCCAAGATGGAGGGGTTCGGGAGAGAGCCAAAAACATTCAGTACTTC. Translation gives CASSQDGGVRERAKNIQYF. The rearrangement uses TRBV14 and TRBJ2-4; D possibly corresponds to TRBD2 (6 bases). The V end was cut by 0 bases, the J end by 0 bases, with 18 bases between. The CDR3 totals 19 residues. Germline CDR1 SGHDN, CDR2 FVKESK.

The J gene is TRBJ2-7, the V gene TRBV4-1, with D perhaps TRBD1 (5 bases). This CDR3 contains 13 residues. Germline lookup yields CDR1 MGHRA and CDR2 YSYEKL. The ends were cut back, 6 bases at V and 0 bases at J, with 9 bases in the middle. The CDR3 is CASSRDSSYEQYF. In DNA, the CDR3 is TGCGCCAGCAGTCGAGACAGCTCCTACGAGCAGTACTTC.

The chain recombines TRBV7-5 with TRBJ1-2; the table's TRBD1 call for D was not verified on the DNA. TRBV7-5 is marked as a pseudogene. This CDR3 spans 15 amino acids. The CDR3 sequence: CARKGHDRPDYGYTF. CDR3 DNA: TGTGCCAGAAAGGGACACGACAGACCAGACTATGGCTACACCTTC.

The CDR3 sequence is CASSLGGSGSPLHF. As DNA, the CDR3 is TGTGCCAGCAGCTTAGGTGGGAGTGGGTCACCCCTCCACTTT. J is TRBJ1-6 and V is TRBV7-9; D is ambiguous. The ends were cut back, 1 base at V and 10 bases at J, with 11 bases in the middle. Germline V gives CDR1 SEHNR, CDR2 FQNEAQ (reference sequence). This CDR3 spans 14 amino acids.